This T cell receptor beta chain was documented in a study of Graves' ophthalmopathy and Graves' hyperthyroidism. RNA transcripts were the source from which TCR beta CDR3 regions were amplified. Scientists carried out first-round RT-PCR using HTBI primers and then a second-round multiplex PCR. TCRdb recomputed calls from the multiplex PCR reads with MiXCR, one row per CDR3 protein. This table has 350,000 to 450,000 distinct CDR3 sequences, 15% to 20% appearing once. Study-level results: Detection in blood was also observed for most expanded thyroid clonotypes above 0.001 frequency.

The table lists this clonotype with many counts. Its antigen remains unidentified. No donor had other autoimmune disease, uncontrolled infection, pregnancy or lactation. A roughly 10 ml volume of fresh peripheral blood provided the PBMCs. Germline V gene lookup returns CDR1 SGDLS and CDR2 YYNGEE. V was shortened by 0 bases and J by 1 base, with 8 bases between the two germline ends. This CDR3 is 14 amino acids long. The specimen sequenced was peripheral blood. V is TRBV9 and J is TRBJ2-7, with D possibly matching TRBD1 (5 bases). The TCR sequence derives from a woman aged 18 to 35 with Graves' ophthalmopathy. The CDR3 loop is CASSVVPGSYEQYF. In DNA form, the CDR3 reads TGTGCCAGCAGCGTAGTCCCAGGGTCCTACGAGCAGTACTTC. The full variable domain, rest sourced from reference TRBV9 and TRBJ2-7, is DSGVTQTPKHLITATGQRVTLRCSPRSGDLSVYWYQQSLDQGLQFLIQYYNGEERAKGNILERFSAQQFPDLHSELNLSSLELGDSALYFCASSVVPGSYEQYFGPGTRLTVT.